This paragraph reports one T cell receptor (beta chain). This clone was counted between two and nine times. This receptor's antigen is unknown. Per-base quality was not reported, and no clone a single base away is much larger than it. This record comes from a study of blood T cell dynamics during melanoma immunotherapy (dated by TCRdb to about 2020). About the investigation overall: Patients with metastatic melanoma were treated with first-line pembrolizumab or nivolumab plus ipilimumab as standard of care in the United Kingdom. To identify early correlates of response, the study profiled peripheral T cell receptor repertoires in patients with metastatic melanoma before and after one cycle of checkpoint inhibitor therapy. The training cohort was made up of consecutive patients, while a further independent group of patients from the same centre was pooled to form an external validation set. Overall results and qualifications from the work: The study could not determine whether the T cell clones driving repertoire changes were melanoma-specific or reflected general immune activation. The relatively small sample size was acknowledged as a potential limitation on generalization of the results. Unlike progressors, patients who went on to achieve disease control showed a bifurcated reorganization of the PBMC repertoire at W3, with either increased clonality or increased diversity.

Interpreted using the paper, the time point label stands for: pre-treatment baseline. Blood samples were taken at two points: before treatment (T0) and at week 3 (W3), which came after the first cycle of checkpoint blockade. Except for two patients with rapid clinical progression, response was assessed 12 weeks after the first infusion by RECIST 1.1; disease control meant complete response, partial response or stable disease. Patients were not eligible if they had prior systemic cancer treatment, concomitant immunosuppressant therapy or synchronous other active malignancies. Both bulk PBMC and plasma cell-free DNA were sequenced for TCR beta so that circulating cells and T cell turnover could be tracked. Lymphoprep and SepMate tubes were used to isolate PBMC from blood, and red cell lysis was then performed. QIAamp DNA Blood Mini kits were used to extract DNA from PBMC and from sorted T cell subsets.

For every bulk PBMC sample, a fixed 350 ng of DNA was loaded. The immunoSEQ TCRb Assay kit was used according to manufacturer instructions to amplify TCR beta CDR3 sequences from genomic DNA. The KAPA Library Quantification Kit for Illumina platforms was used to quantify the pooled libraries by qPCR. Sequencing of the pooled libraries was done on an Illumina NextSeq 500, with clustering at 0.6-1.1 pM. Per the source publication's procedure: The TCR data were analyzed using immunoSEQ ANALYZER and the R LymphoSeq package. A rearrangement efficiency score was calculated as productive divided by the sum of productive and non-productive CDR3 sequences. Clonality was measured with the Gini coefficient and diversity with the Renyi index at alpha=1, compared pairwise between timepoints within each patient. In LymphoSeq, clonal relatedness was computed using an edit distance of 3, and repertoire similarity was computed using the Bhattacharyya coefficient. To classify response, a linear discriminant analysis based on week-3 changes in clonality and diversity was built with the R MASS and caret packages. This immuneACCESS table, as held by TCRdb, lists in-frame sequences with V and J called but not all clones. Of the missing ones, under half trace to an unresolved V gene in checked studies; the others have no known cause. Clone size and V and J calls were adopted from that table, with D and trimming inferred from the DNA. For this sample there are more than 15,000 clones; about 80% appear just once. Approximately 7.3% of the sample is held by the ten biggest clonotypes.

Looking up the germline V gene yields CDR1 LGHNT and CDR2 FRNRAP. From the cysteine through the phenylalanine, the CDR3 covers 12 amino acids. Kept here is only the CDR3 DNA, which spans 36 bases and is read in frame from base 1. V is shortened by 4 bases, J by 7 bases, and the region joining them spans 7 bases. This TCR was recovered from a human donor with melanoma. The chain was built from TRBV12-5 and TRBJ2-2; the D gene lacks a confident call. The sequencing used blood, collected from a patient treated with checkpoint blockade. The CDR3 protein is CASGSRNGELFF. The DNA sequence is as follows: TGTGCTAGTGGTTCTAGGAACGGGGAGCTGTTTTTT.